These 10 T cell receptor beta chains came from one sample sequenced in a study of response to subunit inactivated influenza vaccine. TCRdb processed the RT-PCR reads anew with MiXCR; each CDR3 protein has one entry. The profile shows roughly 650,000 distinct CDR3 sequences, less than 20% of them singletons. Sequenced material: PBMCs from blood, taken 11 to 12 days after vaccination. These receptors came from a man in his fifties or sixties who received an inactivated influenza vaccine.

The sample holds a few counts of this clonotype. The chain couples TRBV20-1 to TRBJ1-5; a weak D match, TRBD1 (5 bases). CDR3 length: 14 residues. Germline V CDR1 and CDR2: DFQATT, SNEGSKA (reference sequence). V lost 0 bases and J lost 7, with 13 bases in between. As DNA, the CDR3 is TGCAGTGCTAGAGATTGGCAGGGTGGACAGCCCCAGCATTTT. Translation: CSARDWQGGQPQHF.

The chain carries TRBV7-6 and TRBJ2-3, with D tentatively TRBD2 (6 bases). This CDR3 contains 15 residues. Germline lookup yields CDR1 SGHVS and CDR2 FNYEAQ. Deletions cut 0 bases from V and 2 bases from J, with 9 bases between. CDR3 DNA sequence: TGTGCCAGCAGCTTAGCGGGGACTTTCACAGATACGCAGTATTTT. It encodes CASSLAGTFTDTQYF.

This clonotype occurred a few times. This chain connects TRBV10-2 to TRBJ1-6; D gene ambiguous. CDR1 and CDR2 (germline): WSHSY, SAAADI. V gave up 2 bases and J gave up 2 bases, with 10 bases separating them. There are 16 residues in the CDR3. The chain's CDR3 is CASSEIGRTYNSPLHF. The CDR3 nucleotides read TGCGCCAGCAGTGAGATTGGTAGGACCTATAATTCACCCCTCCACTTT.

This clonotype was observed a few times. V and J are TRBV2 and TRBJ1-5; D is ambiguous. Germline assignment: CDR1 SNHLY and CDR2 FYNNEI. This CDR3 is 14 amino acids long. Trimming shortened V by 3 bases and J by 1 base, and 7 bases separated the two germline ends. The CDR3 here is CASSDRASNQPQHF. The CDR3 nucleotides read TGTGCCAGCAGTGATCGGGCCAGCAATCAGCCCCAGCATTTT. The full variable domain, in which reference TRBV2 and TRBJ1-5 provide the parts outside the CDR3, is EPEVTQTPSHQVTQMGQEVILRCVPISNHLYFYWYRQILGQKVEFLVSFYNNEISEKSEIFDDQFSVERPDGSNFTLKIRSTKLEDSAMYFCASSDRASNQPQHFGDGTRLSIL.

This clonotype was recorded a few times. The CDR3 protein is CSVLQGVSEQFF. The CDR3 DNA follows: TGCAGCGTTTTGCAGGGAGTTTCTGAGCAGTTCTTC. The V and J genes are TRBV29-1 and TRBJ2-1; D may correspond to TRBD1 or TRBD2 (5 bases each). CDR3 length equals 12 residues. Germline-derived CDR1 and CDR2 are SQVTM and ANQGSEA. With 5 bases removed from V and 9 bases from J, the gap between germline ends came to 14 bases.

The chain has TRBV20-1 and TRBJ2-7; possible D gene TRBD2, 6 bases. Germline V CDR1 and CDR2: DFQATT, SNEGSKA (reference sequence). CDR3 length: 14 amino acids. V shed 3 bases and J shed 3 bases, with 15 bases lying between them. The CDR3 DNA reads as TGCAGTGCTAGTAAGACGGGAGCCCACTACGAGCAGTACTTC. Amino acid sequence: CSASKTGAHYEQYF.

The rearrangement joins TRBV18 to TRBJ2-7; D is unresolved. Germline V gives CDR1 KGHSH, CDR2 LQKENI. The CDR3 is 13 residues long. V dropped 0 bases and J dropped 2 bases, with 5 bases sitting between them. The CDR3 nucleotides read TGTGCCAGCTCACCACCGATGGCCTACGAGCAGTACTTC. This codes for CASSPPMAYEQYF.

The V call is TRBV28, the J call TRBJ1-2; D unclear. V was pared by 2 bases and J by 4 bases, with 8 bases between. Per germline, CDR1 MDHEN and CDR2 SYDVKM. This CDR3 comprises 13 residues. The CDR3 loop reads CASSLARSYGYTF. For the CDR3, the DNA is TGTGCCAGCAGTTTAGCACGTAGCTATGGCTACACCTTC.

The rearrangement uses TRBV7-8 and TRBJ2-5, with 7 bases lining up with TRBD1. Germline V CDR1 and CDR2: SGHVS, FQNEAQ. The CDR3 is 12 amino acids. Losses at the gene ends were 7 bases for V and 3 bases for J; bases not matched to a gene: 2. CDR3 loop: CASTGTEETQYF. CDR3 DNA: TGTGCCAGCACAGGGACAGAAGAGACCCAGTACTTC. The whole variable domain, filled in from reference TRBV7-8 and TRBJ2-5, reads GAGVSQSPRYKVAKRGQDVALRCDPISGHVSLFWYQQALGQGPEFLTYFQNEAQLDKSGLPSDRFFAERPEGSVSTLKIQRTQQEDSAVYLCASTGTEETQYFGPGTRLLVL.

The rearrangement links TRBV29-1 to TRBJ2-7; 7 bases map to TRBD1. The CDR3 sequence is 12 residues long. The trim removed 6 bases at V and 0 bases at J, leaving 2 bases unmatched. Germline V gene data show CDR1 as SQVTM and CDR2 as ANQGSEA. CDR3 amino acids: CSVRDSSYEQYF. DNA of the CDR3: TGCAGCGTCCGGGACAGCTCCTACGAGCAGTACTTC.